Only one count was recorded for the clone carrying this T cell receptor beta chain. The CDR3 extends over 15 amino acids. Germline V gene data show CDR1 as SEHNR and CDR2 as FQNEAQ (reference sequence). Sample-barcoded 5' priming and a J-beta primer mix drove a second PCR of about 6 to 12 cycles. The yield of each sample was at least 3 million CDR3-containing paired-end reads. Each CDR3 protein is one row after TCRdb ran MiXCR on the 5' RACE reads. This sample has over 700,000 distinct CDR3 sequences, with 20% to 30% found just once. This specimen comes from a study of blood T cells in healthy people across ages. Per sample, a minimum of 7 million PBMCs were isolated. This sample was also put to use in a study of T cells of mothers and their children. Per that study: Researchers put all of the extracted RNA into cDNA synthesis, using roughly 1.5 ug per 15 ul. Mother-child pairs who were related displayed a slightly higher overlap than unrelated pairs, a difference that was non-significant.

The sequence came from a boy younger than 18 in good health. The chain employs TRBV7-9 and TRBJ2-1; TRBD2 agrees at 12 bases. The closer fit of TRBJ2-7 to the DNA end suggests the J call may be wrong. Sequencing input: blood. The DNA for the CDR3 is TGTGCCAGCAGCTTAGCCGGACTAGCGGGAACCGAGCAGTACTTC. It yields the protein CASSLAGLAGTEQYF.